One and the same sample provided the 24 T cell receptor beta chains below, sequenced in a study of blood T cell repertoires in COVID-19. Libraries were prepared by immunoSEQ multiplex PCR; TCRdb keeps only in-frame clonotypes and omits some of them. Of approximately 150,000 clones listed, roughly four fifths are singletons. The sample was peripheral blood. The receptor source for this set is a human donor in a cohort sampled during active COVID-19.

J is TRBJ2-3 and V is TRBV7-8, with D perhaps TRBD2 (7 bases). V was cut by 1 base and J by 0 bases, with 20 bases left in between. The CDR3 length is 19 residues. Germline V lookup: CDR1 SGHVS, CDR2 FQNEAQ. CDR3 coding DNA: TGTGCCAGCAGCTTAGGGCGGGGCCGCGGGGGCTGGAGCACAGATACGCAGTATTTT. This translates into CASSLGRGRGGWSTDTQYF.

This clone was picked up a small number of times. This chain connects TRBV5-1 to TRBJ2-7; 8 bases align to TRBD1. Looked up from germline, CDR1 is SGHRS and CDR2 is YFSETQ. Trimming cost V 4 bases and J 6 bases; bases outside gene matches: 9. The CDR3 is 14 amino acids. CDR3 in amino acids: CASSPPDRGGEQYF. CDR3 DNA: TGCGCCAGCAGCCCCCCTGACAGGGGAGGCGAGCAGTACTTC.

This chain joins TRBV6-4 and TRBJ2-1; 9 nucleotides match TRBD2. V shed 6 bases, J shed 7 bases, and the junction held 4 bases outside the gene matches. The germline V gene encodes CDR1 MRHNA and CDR2 SNTAGT. CDR3 size: 13 residues. The CDR3 nucleotides read TGTGCCAGCAGCGCTGGACTAGCGAATGAGCAGTTCTTC. It translates to CASSAGLANEQFF.

The gene calls are TRBV4-3 and TRBJ2-5; maybe TRBD2 (5 bases). CDR1 is LGHNA and CDR2 is YSLEER in the germline V gene. V was clipped by 0 bases and J by 4 bases, with 9 bases between them. The CDR3 is 14 residues long. The CDR3 protein is CASSQDRGSETQYF. CDR3 nucleotides: TGCGCCAGCAGCCAAGATCGGGGATCAGAGACCCAGTACTTC.

This chain links TRBV11-2 with TRBJ1-5; D is unclear. Trimming pared 5 bases from V and 6 bases from J, leaving 11 bases between. The CDR3 sequence is 13 residues long. Germline V gives CDR1 SGHAT, CDR2 FQNNGV. The CDR3 region is CASSLESFQPQHF. The CDR3 DNA is TGTGCCAGCAGCCTCGAGAGCTTTCAGCCCCAGCATTTT. The whole variable domain, remainder taken from reference TRBV11-2 and TRBJ1-5, is EAGVAQSPRYKIIEKRQSVAFWCNPISGHATLYWYQQILGQGPKLLIQFQNNGVVDDSQLPKDRFSAERLKGVDSTLKIQPAKLEDSAVYLCASSLESFQPQHFGDGTRLSIL.

This chain connects TRBV7-8 to TRBJ1-2; TRBD1 agrees at 7 bases. Trimming removed 6 bases from V and 5 bases from J; junction bases left unmatched: 6. Germline CDR1 and CDR2: SGHVS and FQNEAQ. CDR3 size: 13 residues. CDR3 amino acids: CASSTGTEYGYTF. The CDR3 DNA reads as TGTGCCAGCAGTACCGGGACAGAGTATGGCTACACCTTC.

Comments on this clone: One junction end disagrees with the germline gene, perhaps due to a read error. This sequence joins TRBV18 and TRBJ2-7, with TRBD1 matching over 10 bases. Per germline, CDR1 KGHSH and CDR2 LQKENI. The CDR3 is 14 amino acids. The DNA for the CDR3 is TGTGCCAGCGACAGGGGGACAGGGGCCTACGGGCAGTACTTC. As protein: CASDRGTGAYGQYF. The variable domain in full, with the rest retrieved from reference TRBV18 and TRBJ2-7, is NAGVMQNPRHLVRRRGQEARLRCSPMKGHSHVYWYRQLPEEGLKFMVYLQKENIIDESGMPKERFSAEFPKEGPSILRIQQVVRGDSAAYFCASDRGTGAYGQYFGPGTRLTVT.

This chain joins TRBV11-3 and TRBJ2-1, with a weak D call TRBD2 (6 bases). The CDR3 consists of 15 residues. V shed 1 base and J shed 0 bases, with 7 bases lying between them. Germline CDR1 SGHNT, CDR2 YENEEA. As DNA, the CDR3 is TGTGCCAGCAGCTTAGGGGGACTCTCCTACAATGAGCAGTTCTTC. It codes for CASSLGGLSYNEQFF.

V usage is TRBV20-1 and J usage is TRBJ2-7; D may be TRBD2 (6 bases). CDR3 size: 11 residues. Per the germline V gene, CDR1 is DFQATT and CDR2 is SNEGSKA (reference sequence). V was pared by 3 bases and J by 7 bases, with 10 bases between. The CDR3 region has the DNA TGCAGTGCTAGGGAGGGTAGTGAGCAGTACTTC. It specifies CSAREGSEQYF.

This clone has only one observation. V and J are TRBV18 and TRBJ1-1, with D possibly matching TRBD1 (5 bases). The CDR3 is 13 amino acids. The ends were cut back, 6 bases at V and 8 bases at J, with 16 bases in the middle. Germline CDR1 is KGHSH and CDR2 is LQKENI. As DNA, the CDR3 is TGTGCCAGCTCCTCTGGTACAGGATCAGAAGCTTTCTTT. Translating it yields CASSSGTGSEAFF.

J is TRBJ1-2 and V is TRBV19, with D perhaps TRBD1 (5 bases). The CDR3 consists of 12 residues. V dropped 11 bases and J dropped 1 base, with 11 bases sitting between them. Per germline, CDR1 LNHDA and CDR2 SQIVND (reference sequence). In DNA form, the CDR3 reads TGTGCCCAGGCGGACATTAACTATGGCTACACCTTC. It encodes CAQADINYGYTF. Full variable domain (rest looked up from reference TRBV19 and TRBJ1-2): DGGITQSPKYLFRKEGQNVTLSCEQNLNHDAMYWYRQDPGQGLRLIYYSQIVNDFQKGDIAEGYSVSREKKESFPLTVTSAQKNPTAFYLCAQADINYGYTFGSGTRLTVV.

Remarks on this clone: At one of its ends the junction is not consistent with the germline gene, which may arise from a read error. DNA for the CDR3: TGTGCCGGCAGCTCGCGGGCCATACTTAACTATGGCTACACCTTC. Amino acid sequence: CAGSSRAILNYGYTF. V and J are TRBV14 and TRBJ1-2; D gene unclear. The germline CDR1 and CDR2 sequences are SGHDN and FVKESK. CDR3 length equals 15 residues.

J is TRBJ1-6 and V is TRBV11-2; 11 bases align to TRBD1. V gave up 5 bases and J gave up 4 bases; unmatched junction bases: 4. Per the germline V gene, CDR1 is SGHAT and CDR2 is FQNNGV. The CDR3 is 16 residues long. CDR3 residues: CASSRDRGDYNSPLHF. The CDR3 region has the DNA TGTGCCAGCAGCCGGGACAGGGGGGATTATAATTCACCCCTCCACTTT.

This clone was seen a few times. This chain connects TRBV7-9 to TRBJ2-7; D may be TRBD2 (5 bases). This CDR3 contains 15 residues. V was pared by 5 bases and J by 4 bases, with 18 bases between. The V gene's germline CDR1 is SEHNR and CDR2 FQNEAQ (reference sequence). The chain's CDR3 is CASSPPSSVGYEQYF. Here the CDR3 DNA reads TGTGCCAGCAGCCCGCCGAGTAGCGTTGGGTACGAGCAGTACTTC.

This clone was picked up one time. This chain's CDR3 is CASSLGTSSYNEQFF. CDR3 DNA sequence: TGCGCCAGCAGCTTGGGTACGAGCTCCTACAATGAGCAGTTCTTC. The chain links TRBV5-1 to TRBJ2-1; no definite D call. This CDR3 comprises 15 residues. Germline V CDR1 and CDR2: SGHRS, YFSETQ. The V end was cut by 0 bases, the J end by 0 bases, with 7 bases between.

This chain uses TRBV28 with TRBJ2-1, with 9 positions matching TRBD1. J gave up 7 bases and V 7 bases, and 11 bases lay outside the gene matches. The germline V gene has CDR1 MDHEN and CDR2 SYDVKM. The CDR3 is made up of 15 amino acids. The CDR3 nucleotides are TGTGCCAGCACTGTATTCACAGGGGGCATTAATGAGCAGTTCTTC. It translates to CASTVFTGGINEQFF.

This sequence joins TRBV1 and TRBJ1-2. TRBV1 is reported as a pseudogene. The CDR3 has 17 residues. The CDR3 DNA sequence: TGCACCAGCAGCCAAGATCTGGAGCGGGGACACTTCTATGGCTACACCTTC. Residues: CTSSQDLERGHFYGYTF.

This chain uses TRBV6-6 with TRBJ2-7; 9 positions match TRBD2. V lost 6 bases, J lost 0 bases, and 3 bases stayed unmatched. The CDR3 covers 14 residues. Looked up from germline, CDR1 is MNHNY and CDR2 is SVGAGI (reference sequence). The CDR3 DNA reads as TGTGCCAGCAGCAGTAGCGGGAGCTCCTACGAGCAGTACTTC. Its translation: CASSSSGSSYEQYF.

This clone has ten or more counts. The chain recombines TRBV28 with TRBJ1-2; 7 bases are shared with TRBD1. CDR1 is MDHEN and CDR2 is SYDVKM in the germline V gene. The CDR3 has 13 residues. V shed 6 bases and J 3 bases; nucleotides not matched to a gene: 4. CDR3: CASSETGDYGYTF. As DNA, the CDR3 is TGTGCCAGCAGCGAAACAGGGGACTATGGCTACACCTTC.

This sequence joins TRBV10-3 and TRBJ1-5; no definite D call. CDR3 size: 14 residues. CDR1 is ENHRY, CDR2 SYGVKD, per germline. The V end was cut by 5 bases, the J end by 3 bases, with 11 bases between. The DNA for the CDR3 is TGTGCCATCAGTTCGACCGGGGACAATCAGCCCCAGCATTTT. Translated: CAISSTGDNQPQHF.

This chain connects TRBV30 to TRBJ1-6, with D perhaps matching TRBD1 (5 bases). With 5 bases removed from V and 0 bases from J, the gap between germline ends came to 14 bases. CDR1 and CDR2 (germline): GTSNPN, SVGIG (reference sequence). The CDR3 is 16 amino acids. As DNA, the CDR3 is TGTGCCTGGGCGACAGCACCAAACTCCTATAATTCACCCCTCCACTTT. Residues: CAWATAPNSYNSPLHF.

This clone has more than one count but fewer than ten. The chain couples TRBV4-3 to TRBJ2-1; TRBD2 agrees at 7 bases. This CDR3 contains 15 residues. Germline loops: CDR1 LGHNA, CDR2 YSLEER. V trimming: 4 bases; J trimming: 6 bases; junction bases outside the gene matches: 9. The CDR3 region has the DNA TGCGCCAGCAGCCCCGGTCCTAGCGGTTTCAATGAGCAGTTCTTC. It translates to CASSPGPSGFNEQFF.

This sequence joins TRBV9 and TRBJ2-7; 7 positions match TRBD2. The ends lost 1 base at V and 2 bases at J; junction bases unmatched: 15. Germline V gives CDR1 SGDLS, CDR2 YYNGEE. The CDR3 extends over 18 amino acids. As DNA, the CDR3 is TGTGCCAGCAGCGTAACCCTACACCTCCTAGCGGAAACCTACGAGCAGTACTTC. Amino acids: CASSVTLHLLAETYEQYF.

The V call is TRBV24-1, the J call TRBJ2-1, with D tentatively TRBD1 or TRBD2 (9 bases each). The CDR3 is made up of 20 amino acids. The V and J ends lost 0 bases and 8 bases respectively, with 28 bases between them. Germline CDR1 reads KGHDR; CDR2 reads SFDVKD. For the CDR3, the DNA is TGTGCCACCAGTGATTTGAGGACAGGGGTTGCGGGAGGGCTAGGGGATGAGCAGTTCTTC. This sequence encodes CATSDLRTGVAGGLGDEQFF.